Below, 23 T cell receptor beta chains from the same sample are listed, as sequenced in a study of cytomegalovirus exposure and HLA in healthy donors. PCR used 60 Vbeta primers and 13 Jbeta primers. Clones were sequenced by immunoSEQ multiplex PCR, and TCRdb holds only the in-frame ones, with some missing. The profile shows tens of thousands of clones, more than 60% of them singletons. Sample: PBMCs. The origin of the receptors is a man younger than 45 in good health and CMV-seronegative.

The V and J genes are TRBV7-9 and TRBJ2-5; D ambiguous. Trimming stripped 2 bases from V and 2 bases from J, with 12 bases between. The CDR3 covers 15 residues. CDR1 is SEHNR and CDR2 is FQNEAQ in the germline V gene (reference sequence). DNA of the CDR3: TGTGCCAGCAGCTTACCACAGCTTTTACAAGAGACCCAGTACTTC. Its translation is CASSLPQLLQETQYF.

The rearrangement joins TRBV19 to TRBJ1-3; D is undetermined. The CDR3 spans 15 residues. V lost 7 bases and J lost 0, with 13 bases in between. The V gene's germline CDR1 is LNHDA and CDR2 SQIVND (reference sequence). CDR3 sequence: CASNSDWASGNTIYF. CDR3 coding DNA: TGTGCCAGTAATTCGGACTGGGCCTCTGGAAACACCATATATTTT.

This clone was observed once. The CDR3 sequence: CASSLGGQGPTDTQYF. CDR3 in DNA: TGTGCCAGCAGCTTAGGCGGACAGGGCCCCACAGATACGCAGTATTTT. J is TRBJ2-3 and V is TRBV7-2, with 8 bases aligning to TRBD1. Germline CDR1 and CDR2: SGHTA and FQGNSA. This CDR3 has 16 residues. After removal of 1 base from V and 2 bases from J, the junction contained 5 bases not matched to a gene.

The rearrangement joins TRBV5-3 to TRBJ1-1; perhaps TRBD1 as D (5 bases). TRBV5-3 is marked as an open reading frame, function uncertain. Trimming took 1 base from V and 8 from J, leaving 9 bases between them. The CDR3 is 12 residues long. The CDR3 spells CARSLQGAEAFF. CDR3 sequence (DNA): TGTGCCAGAAGCTTGCAAGGGGCCGAAGCTTTCTTT.

The chain employs TRBV5-5 and TRBJ1-1; TRBD1 is a possible D gene (5 bases). This CDR3 is 12 amino acids long. Trimming pared 7 bases from V and 4 bases from J, leaving 11 bases between. CDR1 is SGHKS and CDR2 is YYEKEE in the germline V gene (reference sequence). The CDR3 sequence is CASFFQGTEAFF. The CDR3 DNA reads TGTGCCAGCTTCTTTCAGGGCACTGAAGCTTTCTTT.

The gene calls are TRBV14 and TRBJ2-1, with D perhaps matching TRBD2 (7 bases). V was clipped by 0 bases and J by 6 bases, with 21 bases between them. Germline V lookup: CDR1 SGHDN, CDR2 FVKESK. The CDR3 is 18 residues long. The CDR3 nucleotides are TGTGCCAGCAGCCAAGATGAAGGTTCGGTGGGGGGGCTCAATGAGCAGTTCTTC. Translating gives CASSQDEGSVGGLNEQFF.

The CDR3, as DNA: TGTGCCAGCAGCCAAGATCCGGCTAGCAACCCATACAATGAGCAGTTCTTC. The encoded protein is CASSQDPASNPYNEQFF. The gene calls are TRBV4-2 and TRBJ2-1; D is perhaps TRBD2 (5 bases). The CDR3 extends over 17 amino acids. Trimming cost V 0 bases and J 4 bases, with 16 bases left between them. The germline gives CDR1 LGHNA, CDR2 YNFKEQ.

The V and J genes are TRBV2 and TRBJ1-1; 7 bases align to TRBD1. J gave up 3 bases and V 1 base, and 8 bases lay outside the gene matches. The length of the CDR3 is 16 residues. CDR1 is SNHLY, CDR2 FYNNEI, per germline. CDR3 protein: CASSEGPGQLYTEAFF. The CDR3 DNA is TGTGCCAGCAGTGAAGGGCCGGGACAGCTGTACACTGAAGCTTTCTTT. The variable domain in full, completed from reference TRBV2 and TRBJ1-1, reads EPEVTQTPSHQVTQMGQEVILRCVPISNHLYFYWYRQILGQKVEFLVSFYNNEISEKSEIFDDQFSVERPDGSNFTLKIRSTKLEDSAMYFCASSEGPGQLYTEAFFGQGTRLTVV.

CDR3 sequence (DNA): TGTGCCAGCAGCTTGTGGGCTAGCGGGGGGCCCGATACGCAGTATTTT. Amino acids: CASSLWASGGPDTQYF. This chain links TRBV5-4 with TRBJ2-3; TRBD2 aligns across 11 bases. J was trimmed by 6 bases and V by 1 base; bases with no gene match: 7. Germline CDR1 and CDR2: SGHNT and YYREEE (reference sequence). CDR3 length: 16 residues. Together with reference TRBV5-4 and TRBJ2-3, the CDR3 gives the full variable domain: ETGVTQSPTHLIKTRGQQVTLRCSSQSGHNTVSWYQQALGQGPQFIFQYYREEENGRGNFPPRFSGLQFPNYSSELNVNALELDDSALYLCASSLWASGGPDTQYFGPGTRLTVL.

The CDR3 reads CASSLFATNEKLFF. The DNA for the CDR3 is TGTGCCAGCTCACTATTTGCAACTAATGAAAAACTGTTTTTT. The chain employs TRBV18 and TRBJ1-4, with D unclear. CDR3 length equals 14 residues. In germline, CDR1 is KGHSH, CDR2 LQKENI. V was shortened by 4 bases and J by 0 bases, with 6 bases between the two germline ends.

The J gene is TRBJ2-5, the V gene TRBV5-1; D is ambiguous. V was clipped by 2 bases and J by 5 bases, with 19 bases between them. This CDR3 spans 16 amino acids. CDR1 is SGHRS and CDR2 is YFSETQ in the germline V gene. For the CDR3, the DNA is TGCGCCAGCAGCTTAGGAGATCTATCACTGAGGGAGACCCAGTACTTC. Translation: CASSLGDLSLRETQYF.

This rearrangement joins TRBV27 to TRBJ2-7; D perhaps matches TRBD1 (6 bases). V lost 3 bases and J 1 base, leaving 7 bases between the germline ends. From germline, CDR1 is MNHEY and CDR2 SMNVEV (reference sequence). The CDR3 is made up of 13 amino acids. The CDR3 DNA reads TGTGCCAGCAGTTTTACAGGGTCCTACGAGCAGTACTTC. It codes for CASSFTGSYEQYF.

Here the CDR3 reads CASSSPEGGQDTQYF. CDR3 DNA sequence: TGTGCCAGCAGCTCCCCTGAGGGGGGGCAGGATACGCAGTATTTT. The J gene is TRBJ2-3, the V gene TRBV7-9; possible D gene TRBD2, 7 bases. The germline V and J ends were trimmed by 4 bases and 6 bases, with 17 bases remaining between them. CDR1 is SEHNR and CDR2 is FQNEAQ in the germline V gene (reference sequence). The CDR3 runs 15 residues. Supplemented by reference TRBV7-9 and TRBJ2-3, the full variable domain reads DTGVSQNPRHKITKRGQNVTFRCDPISEHNRLYWYRQTLGQGPEFLTYFQNEAQLEKSRLLSDRFSAERPKGSFSTLEIQRTEQGDSAMYLCASSSPEGGQDTQYFGPGTRLTVL.

The chain couples TRBV27 to TRBJ2-6; D remains unclear. Germline CDR1 is MNHEY and CDR2 is SMNVEV (reference sequence). The germline V and J ends were trimmed by 4 bases and 0 bases, with 10 bases remaining between them. The CDR3 length is 16 residues. Here the CDR3 DNA reads TGTGCCAGCAGTTCAGTCACTAACTCTGGGGCCAACGTCCTGACTTTC. It is translated as CASSSVTNSGANVLTF.

J is TRBJ2-3 and V is TRBV11-3; D is ambiguous. The CDR3 runs to 12 residues. The germline gives CDR1 SGHNT, CDR2 YENEEA. With 4 bases removed from V and 4 bases from J, the gap between germline ends came to 6 bases. The CDR3 region has the DNA TGTGCCAGCAGCTCCGTTTCAGATACGCAGTATTTT. It specifies CASSSVSDTQYF.

In its sample, this clone was seen a few times. This chain links TRBV27 with TRBJ1-1, with D perhaps TRBD1 (5 bases). V lost 7 bases and J lost 7, with 16 bases in between. The CDR3 totals 13 residues. Germline CDR1 reads MNHEY; CDR2 reads SMNVEV (reference sequence). This CDR3 is CASKPRGGVEAFF. DNA of the CDR3: TGTGCCAGCAAACCCAGAGGAGGGGTTGAAGCTTTCTTT.

The chain couples TRBV6-4 to TRBJ2-1, with 9 bases lining up with TRBD2. Germline values: CDR1 MRHNA, CDR2 SNTAGT. CDR3 length: 15 amino acids. V dropped 6 bases and J dropped 0; count of bases not matched to a gene: 3. In nucleotides, the CDR3 is TGTGCCAGCAGCCCTAGCGGGGCCTCCTACAATGAGCAGTTCTTC. Residues: CASSPSGASYNEQFF.

The chain joins TRBV13 to TRBJ1-1; TRBD1 is a possible D gene (5 bases). Germline CDR1 reads PRHDT; CDR2 reads FYEKMQ (reference sequence). The CDR3 totals 16 residues. With 0 bases removed from V and 5 bases from J, the gap between germline ends came to 16 bases. The chain's CDR3 is CASSLGGVLRGTEAFF. The CDR3 coding sequence is TGTGCCAGCAGCTTAGGTGGGGTCCTTCGGGGGACTGAAGCTTTCTTT. Full variable domain (missing parts from reference TRBV13 and TRBJ1-1): AAGVIQSPRHLIKEKRETATLKCYPIPRHDTVYWYQQGPGQDPQFLISFYEKMQSDKGSIPDRFSAQQFSDYHSELNMSSLELGDSALYFCASSLGGVLRGTEAFFGQGTRLTVV.

This chain joins TRBV14 and TRBJ1-6; D is perhaps TRBD1 (5 bases). Germline-derived CDR1 and CDR2 are SGHDN and FVKESK. Trimming removed 4 bases at V and 6 bases at J, with 10 bases between. The CDR3 runs 14 residues. The CDR3 sequence is CASSPRAVNSPLHF. CDR3 sequence (DNA): TGTGCCAGCAGCCCCAGGGCGGTTAATTCACCCCTCCACTTT.

The V call is TRBV28, the J call TRBJ2-5; the match to TRBD2 covers 11 bases. Germline CDR1 is MDHEN and CDR2 is SYDVKM. J lost 4 bases, V lost 3 bases, and 4 bases had no gene match. The length of the CDR3 is 15 residues. In DNA, the CDR3 is TGTGCCAGCAGTTTTCCTAGCGGGGGGAGAGAGACCCAGTACTTC. As protein: CASSFPSGGRETQYF.

The chain has TRBV5-4 and TRBJ2-7; 7 bases map to TRBD2. Losses at the gene ends were 6 bases for V and 4 bases for J; bases not matched to a gene: 13. Per germline, CDR1 SGHNT and CDR2 YYREEE (reference sequence). The CDR3 sequence is 15 residues long. For the CDR3, the DNA is TGTGCCAGCACTCGGAGTGGGAGGGGTCAATACGAGCAGTACTTC. This sequence encodes CASTRSGRGQYEQYF. The full variable domain, with the rest looked up from reference TRBV5-4 and TRBJ2-7, is ETGVTQSPTHLIKTRGQQVTLRCSSQSGHNTVSWYQQALGQGPQFIFQYYREEENGRGNFPPRFSGLQFPNYSSELNVNALELDDSALYLCASTRSGRGQYEQYFGPGTRLTVT.

V is TRBV7-9 and J is TRBJ1-5; no definite D call. Germline V gene lookup returns CDR1 SEHNR and CDR2 FQNEAQ (reference sequence). This CDR3 spans 15 amino acids. V was clipped by 2 bases and J by 7 bases, with 15 bases between them. DNA of the CDR3: TGTGCCAGCAGCTTATCAGGATTTGGGTTACAGCCCCAGCATTTT. Translated, it gives CASSLSGFGLQPQHF.

This sequence joins TRBV7-8 and TRBJ2-7; TRBD1 might be the D (6 bases). The V gene's germline CDR1 is SGHVS and CDR2 FQNEAQ. The CDR3 has 12 residues. Trimming left V 5 bases short and J 2 bases short, with 7 bases between. CDR3 bases: TGTGCCAGCAGCAAGGGGGCCTACGAGCAGTACTTC. This codes for CASSKGAYEQYF.